This T cell receptor beta chain was sequenced during a study of beta chain features in type 1 diabetes (dated by TCRdb to the late 2010s). A note on the overall study: Mean age, gender distribution, total cell number and subset yield were not different between patients and healthy donors. A total of roughly 99,000,000 sorted cells were examined across all samples, and the number of cells per subset was strongly correlated with RNA yield. The study compared the TCRB repertoires of sorted circulating CD4+ T cell subsets in recently diagnosed type 1 diabetes patients with those in matched healthy donors. Whereas all 30 or so donors provided naive and central memory subsets, regulatory and stem cell-like memory subsets were isolated from just 8 patients and about eight healthy donors. Overall results and qualifications from the work: Naive, central memory and regulatory TCRB repertoires appeared to be more alike among patients than among healthy donors. Because the HLA sub-analyses included only small numbers of individuals, any influence of HLA type on TCRB rearrangement was left unresolved. Fewer insertions and more nucleotide deletions at VDJ recombination sites were observed in patients with type 1 diabetes, implying thymic rearrangement abnormalities. In all four CD4+ subsets, TCRB CDR3 length was moderately but significantly shorter in type 1 diabetes patients. Shorter templates might have been favored by PCR, but patient and control samples were amplified and corrected together, so both groups would have been affected equally by any skew. Because cDNA rather than genomic DNA was sequenced, highly expressing activated cells could have been over-represented, although no difference in activation and CD3 levels was found between groups.

From the germline V gene, CDR1 is MNHEY and CDR2 is SVGAGI. Trimming costs V 2 bases and J 8 bases, and their ends lie 4 bases apart. Taken from cysteine to phenylalanine, the CDR3 has 11 residues. The kept DNA is CDR3 alone, 33 bases in frame from the first base. From each donor, a single peripheral blood sample of approximately 0.11 L on average was drawn into heparinised tubes. A BD FACSAria II and a panel including CD45RO, CCR7, CD25, CD127, CD95 and CD27 were used to sort naive, central memory, regulatory and stem cell-like memory CD4+ T cells. All sorted populations exceeded 95% purity. PBMCs were separated immediately by Lymphoprep density gradient centrifugation and were stained directly, without being cultured. So that batch effects would be minimized, each experiment stained and sorted samples in pairs, pairing one healthy donor with one patient. All of the isolated RNA was reverse transcribed with the High Capacity cDNA Reverse Transcription Kit, so expressed TCRB transcripts were sequenced. Deep immunoSEQ sequencing was applied to naive, central memory and regulatory T cell samples, giving an average of roughly 3.6 million total reads per sample. Sorted cells were lysed in RLT buffer, and RNA was extracted using DNase-treated RNeasy Micro or Mini kits according to cell number. To prevent cross-contamination, every cell subset was processed on its own, while patient and healthy donor samples were processed together. Using the immunoSEQ multiplex PCR, TCRB sequences were amplified from cDNA into 87-bp fragments spanning the CDR3 region. Amplicons were sequenced on the Illumina HiSeq platform. As for the original processing: PCR bias was computationally corrected using synthetic template baselines, reads within Hamming distance 2 were collapsed, and singletons that could not be merged were discarded. Reads were aligned to IMGT to assign V, D and J genes, CDR3 length, and insertions or deletions at six rearrangement sites. Clonotype counts were normalized to sorted cell number within each subset before computing true diversity and Gini coefficients with the tcR R package. The overlap coefficient, calculated on TCRB nucleotide sequences, was used to measure repertoire sharing. TCRdb limited this immuneACCESS table to in-frame rearrangements with V and J called. A share of clones is missing; checked studies link under half to unresolved V genes, and the rest is unexplained. Clone size and V and J calls were adopted from that table, with D and trimming inferred from the DNA. Counted in this sample were some 220,000 clones; roughly 11% of them appeared once. The leading ten clones occupy over 1% of the sample.

For this clone: This clone's antigen is unknown. There are no base qualities to consult, and no much larger clone falls within one base.

The chain uses TRBV6-5 and TRBJ2-1, with the D gene too uncertain to name. The receptor was isolated from a man younger than 35 in good health. Sequenced input: central memory CD4+ T cells from blood. The DNA sequence follows: TGTGCCAGCAGTTACAAGGATGAGCAGTTCTTC. Its protein is CASSYKDEQFF.